These T cell receptor beta chains were read from a single sample in a study of beta chain features in type 1 diabetes. This table comes from immunoSEQ multiplex PCR, and its TCRdb copy is limited to in-frame clones, with some not included. The sample consists of some 120,000 clones, 17% of them appearing once. Sequencing was carried out using central memory CD4+ T cells from blood. The receptors derive from a man between 18 and 35 years old with type 1 diabetes. CDR3s include the opening cysteine and the closing phenylalanine or tryptophan. The D gene is left open where the match is weak. Not every row has a clone size; where given, it reads once, few, many or a size class.

clone_size: NA
j_call: TRBJ2-3
d_call: NA
v_call: TRBV7-2
cdr3_aa: CASSLTTQSTDTQYF
cdr3_nt: TGTGCCAGCAGTTTGACTACGCAGAGCACAGATACGCAGTATTTT

clone_size: NA
j_call: TRBJ2-1
d_call: TRBD2
v_call: TRBV5-1
cdr3_aa: CASSLSWAGGSLYEQFF
cdr3_nt: TGCGCCAGCAGCTTGAGCTGGGCGGGAGGCTCTCTTTATGAGCAGTTCTTC

clone_size: few
j_call: TRBJ2-7
d_call: TRBD2
v_call: TRBV6-5
cdr3_aa: CASSYSAGGDYEQYF
cdr3_nt: TGTGCCAGCAGTTACTCTGCGGGGGGCGACTACGAGCAGTACTTC

clone_size: NA
j_call: TRBJ2-1
d_call: NA
v_call: TRBV7-3
cdr3_aa: CASTLGGPGYNEQFF
cdr3_nt: TGTGCCAGCACCCTTGGGGGGCCCGGGTATAATGAGCAGTTCTTC

clone_size: many
j_call: TRBJ1-2
d_call: NA
v_call: TRBV7-2
cdr3_aa: CATSMEVNYGYTF
cdr3_nt: TGTGCCACCTCGATGGAAGTGAACTATGGCTACACCTTC

clone_size: few
j_call: TRBJ2-7
d_call: TRBD2
v_call: TRBV5-1
cdr3_aa: CASSTGTSGSGMAYEQYF
cdr3_nt: TGCGCCAGCAGCACCGGGACTAGCGGGAGTGGGATGGCCTACGAGCAGTACTTC

clone_size: NA
j_call: TRBJ1-2
d_call: TRBD1
v_call: TRBV28
cdr3_aa: CASSFSGTGGYGYTF
cdr3_nt: TGTGCCAGCAGTTTCTCCGGGACAGGCGGCTATGGCTACACCTTC

clone_size: NA
j_call: TRBJ1-4
d_call: NA
v_call: TRBV5-1
cdr3_aa: CASSSRADEKLFF
cdr3_nt: TGCGCCAGCAGCTCCCGGGCGGATGAAAAACTGTTTTTT

clone_size: few
j_call: TRBJ2-5
d_call: NA
v_call: TRBV29-1
cdr3_aa: CSSLGGRGETQYF
cdr3_nt: TGCAGCTCCCTGGGGGGGCGAGGAGAGACCCAGTACTTC

clone_size: NA
j_call: TRBJ1-2
d_call: NA
v_call: TRBV5-6
cdr3_aa: CASSFGGGGGYTF
cdr3_nt: TGTGCCAGCAGCTTTGGTGGCGGGGGTGGCTACACCTTC

clone_size: NA
j_call: TRBJ2-1
d_call: NA
v_call: TRBV5-1
cdr3_aa: CASSLGQVKNEQFF
cdr3_nt: TGCGCCAGCAGCTTGGGACAGGTGAAGAATGAGCAGTTCTTC

clone_size: NA
j_call: TRBJ2-5
d_call: NA
v_call: TRBV2
cdr3_aa: CASSEVTPRGTQYF
cdr3_nt: TGTGCCAGCAGTGAAGTTACTCCTAGGGGGACCCAGTACTTC

clone_size: many
j_call: TRBJ2-3
d_call: NA
v_call: TRBV6-1
cdr3_aa: CASSERALTDTQYF
cdr3_nt: TGTGCCAGCAGTGAACGGGCACTCACAGATACGCAGTATTTT

clone_size: NA
j_call: TRBJ2-3
d_call: NA
v_call: TRBV9
cdr3_aa: CASSVGGFFGTQYF
cdr3_nt: TGTGCCAGCAGCGTTGGCGGGTTTTTCGGTACGCAGTATTTT

clone_size: NA
j_call: TRBJ2-5
d_call: NA
v_call: TRBV7-9
cdr3_aa: CASSLADGQETQYF
cdr3_nt: TGTGCCAGCAGCTTAGCCGACGGACAAGAGACCCAGTACTTC

clone_size: few
j_call: TRBJ2-2
d_call: NA
v_call: TRBV7-2
cdr3_aa: CASSLGQSSGELFF
cdr3_nt: TGTGCCAGCAGCTTAGGACAGTCAAGCGGGGAGCTGTTTTTT

clone_size: NA
j_call: TRBJ2-5
d_call: TRBD1
v_call: TRBV7-9
cdr3_aa: CASTPGTALLQETQYF
cdr3_nt: TGTGCCAGCACCCCCGGGACAGCTCTTCTACAAGAGACCCAGTACTTC

clone_size: many
j_call: TRBJ2-1
d_call: NA
v_call: TRBV30
cdr3_aa: CAWSKTDSYNEQFF
cdr3_nt: TGTGCCTGGAGTAAAACAGACTCCTACAATGAGCAGTTCTTC

clone_size: NA
j_call: TRBJ1-2
d_call: NA
v_call: TRBV19
cdr3_aa: CASSIDNYGYTF
cdr3_nt: TGTGCCAGTAGTATAGATAACTATGGCTACACCTTC

clone_size: few
j_call: TRBJ1-4
d_call: TRBD1
v_call: TRBV6-1
cdr3_aa: CASNRRTGGEEKLFF
cdr3_nt: TGTGCCAGCAACCGGAGGACAGGGGGCGAAGAAAAACTGTTTTTT

clone_size: NA
j_call: TRBJ2-7
d_call: TRBD1
v_call: TRBV11-2
cdr3_aa: CASSSTGGWAYEQYF
cdr3_nt: TGTGCCAGCAGCTCCACAGGGGGCTGGGCCTACGAGCAGTACTTC

clone_size: many
j_call: TRBJ2-3
d_call: NA
v_call: TRBV5-1
cdr3_aa: CASSLAVSSTDTQYF
cdr3_nt: TGCGCCAGCAGCTTGGCCGTCAGTAGCACAGATACGCAGTATTTT

clone_size: few
j_call: TRBJ1-5
d_call: NA
v_call: TRBV6-7
cdr3_aa: CATSNQPQHF
cdr3_nt: TGTGCCACCAGTAATCAGCCCCAGCATTTT

clone_size: NA
j_call: TRBJ2-3
d_call: TRBD2
v_call: TRBV10-2
cdr3_aa: CASSKGRGTSGDTDTQYF
cdr3_nt: TGCGCCAGCAGCAAAGGACGAGGGACTAGCGGGGACACAGATACGCAGTATTTT

clone_size: few
j_call: TRBJ2-3
d_call: TRBD2
v_call: TRBV20-1
cdr3_aa: CSASSGSTQYF
cdr3_nt: TGCAGTGCTTCTAGCGGGAGTACGCAGTATTTT

clone_size: NA
j_call: TRBJ2-7
d_call: NA
v_call: TRBV25-1
cdr3_aa: CASSGLGLQEQYF
cdr3_nt: TGTGCCAGCAGTGGATTGGGGCTGCAAGAGCAGTACTTC

clone_size: many
j_call: TRBJ1-1
d_call: TRBD1
v_call: TRBV30
cdr3_aa: CAGQGYTEAFF
cdr3_nt: TGTGCCGGACAGGGTTACACTGAAGCTTTCTTT

clone_size: NA
j_call: TRBJ2-3
d_call: NA
v_call: TRBV10-3
cdr3_aa: CAISDTQTTDTQYF
cdr3_nt: TGTGCCATCAGTGACACTCAAACCACAGATACGCAGTATTTT

clone_size: NA
j_call: TRBJ2-5
d_call: NA
v_call: TRBV29-1
cdr3_aa: CSDDTGEETQYF
cdr3_nt: TGCAGCGACGACACGGGGGAAGAGACCCAGTACTTC

clone_size: NA
j_call: TRBJ2-5
d_call: TRBD1
v_call: TRBV25-1
cdr3_aa: CASSESDRGTQYF
cdr3_nt: TGTGCCAGCAGTGAATCCGACAGGGGGACCCAGTACTTC

clone_size: NA
j_call: TRBJ2-1
d_call: NA
v_call: TRBV15
cdr3_aa: CATSRGTGTVYNEQFF
cdr3_nt: TGTGCCACCAGCAGAGGGACCGGGACGGTTTACAATGAGCAGTTCTTC

clone_size: NA
j_call: TRBJ1-3
d_call: NA
v_call: TRBV6-6
cdr3_aa: CASTESGNTIYF
cdr3_nt: TGTGCCAGCACGGAGTCTGGAAACACCATATATTTT

clone_size: few
j_call: TRBJ2-6
d_call: NA
v_call: TRBV5-4
cdr3_aa: CASSLAGSGANVLTF
cdr3_nt: TGTGCCAGCAGCTTGGCGGGCTCTGGGGCCAACGTCCTGACTTTC

clone_size: NA
j_call: TRBJ2-1
d_call: NA
v_call: TRBV19
cdr3_aa: CASSMNSANNEQFF
cdr3_nt: TGTGCCAGTAGTATGAATAGCGCCAACAATGAGCAGTTCTTC

clone_size: NA
j_call: TRBJ2-3
d_call: TRBD2
v_call: TRBV29-1
cdr3_aa: CSVGVAGDTQYF
cdr3_nt: TGCAGCGTTGGGGTAGCGGGAGATACGCAGTATTTT

clone_size: few
j_call: TRBJ2-3
d_call: TRBD1
v_call: TRBV7-2
cdr3_aa: CASSLTGTGADTQYF
cdr3_nt: TGTGCCAGCAGCTTGACCGGGACAGGGGCAGATACGCAGTATTTT

clone_size: NA
j_call: TRBJ2-4
d_call: NA
v_call: TRBV6-5
cdr3_aa: CASSYTGTRGIQYF
cdr3_nt: TGTGCCAGCAGTTATACAGGGACGCGGGGCATTCAGTACTTC

clone_size: NA
j_call: TRBJ1-1
d_call: NA
v_call: TRBV7-9
cdr3_aa: CASSIRTEAFF
cdr3_nt: TGTGCCAGCAGCATACGCACTGAAGCTTTCTTT

clone_size: many
j_call: TRBJ2-3
d_call: NA
v_call: TRBV30
cdr3_aa: CVMTQRRADTQYF
cdr3_nt: TGTGTCATGACTCAACGTAGGGCAGATACGCAGTATTTT

clone_size: many
j_call: TRBJ1-5
d_call: NA
v_call: TRBV30
cdr3_aa: CAWSTGGHQPQHF
cdr3_nt: TGTGCCTGGAGTACGGGGGGGCATCAGCCCCAGCATTTT

clone_size: NA
j_call: TRBJ2-7
d_call: NA
v_call: TRBV7-3
cdr3_aa: CASSIGTGPYEQYF
cdr3_nt: TGTGCCAGCAGCATCGGGACGGGGCCCTACGAGCAGTACTTC

clone_size: many
j_call: TRBJ1-5
d_call: NA
v_call: TRBV2
cdr3_aa: CASEREGNQPQHF
cdr3_nt: TGTGCCAGCGAGCGAGAGGGCAATCAGCCCCAGCATTTT

clone_size: NA
j_call: TRBJ2-7
d_call: NA
v_call: TRBV29-1
cdr3_aa: CSVEEQDSYEQYF
cdr3_nt: TGCAGCGTTGAAGAGCAGGACTCCTACGAGCAGTACTTC

clone_size: few
j_call: TRBJ2-5
d_call: NA
v_call: TRBV5-6
cdr3_aa: CASCQIYQETQYF
cdr3_nt: TGTGCCAGCTGTCAGATTTACCAAGAGACCCAGTACTTC

clone_size: NA
j_call: TRBJ2-5
d_call: NA
v_call: TRBV7-9
cdr3_aa: CASSLAKETQYF
cdr3_nt: TGTGCCAGCAGCTTAGCTAAGGAGACCCAGTACTTC

clone_size: NA
j_call: TRBJ2-1
d_call: TRBD2
v_call: TRBV4-1
cdr3_aa: CASSQGGLAVYNEQFF
cdr3_nt: TGCGCCAGCAGCCAAGGGGGACTAGCGGTATACAATGAGCAGTTCTTC

clone_size: NA
j_call: TRBJ2-7
d_call: NA
v_call: TRBV25-1
cdr3_aa: CASSERTATYEQYF
cdr3_nt: TGTGCCAGCAGTGAAAGGACAGCTACCTACGAGCAGTACTTC

clone_size: NA
j_call: TRBJ2-1
d_call: NA
v_call: TRBV7-2
cdr3_aa: CASSSTGLRVEQFF
cdr3_nt: TGTGCCAGCAGCTCAACGGGACTCCGGGTGGAGCAGTTCTTC

clone_size: NA
j_call: TRBJ2-3
d_call: TRBD2
v_call: TRBV7-2
cdr3_aa: CASSPRTSGSSTDTQYF
cdr3_nt: TGTGCCAGCAGCCCACGGACTAGCGGTTCTAGCACAGATACGCAGTATTTT

clone_size: few
j_call: TRBJ2-7
d_call: NA
v_call: TRBV25-1
cdr3_aa: CAPNPGPDEAEQYF
cdr3_nt: TGTGCCCCAAACCCGGGCCCCGATGAGGCCGAGCAGTACTTC

clone_size: NA
j_call: TRBJ1-2
d_call: NA
v_call: TRBV20-1
cdr3_aa: CSARDREVSPF
cdr3_nt: TGCAGTGCTAGAGATCGAGAGGTGAGCCCCTTC